Reported below is one T cell receptor (beta chain). Its antigen remains unknown. These data originate in a study of T-cell reconstitution after alpha-beta-depleted transplantation in children. The study's findings and limits: Reported findings indicate that, about two months after transplant, alpha-beta T cells came from several hundred expanded clones, which were derived from non-depleted graft cells. Some patients' high day-60 TCRbeta diversity was traced to surviving recipient T cells and thymic progenitors. Hyperexpanded clones declined; after one year, newly produced T cells mostly supplied diversity.

The TCRbeta library incorporated unique molecular identifiers. TCRdb re-called the PCR reads with MiXCR, one entry per CDR3 protein. Seen here are hundreds of thousands of distinct CDR3 sequences, around 14% observed once, and the top ten hold 0.79%. Sample: PBMCs, taken before TCRalphabeta/CD19-depleted stem cell transplant. The receptor's source is a girl aged 2-10 years with congenital amegakaryocytic thrombocytopenia, due to receive a stem cell transplant.

The CDR3 DNA is TGTGCCAGCAGCTCCGGACTACTGGAGACCCAGTACTTC. Translated, it gives CASSSGLLETQYF. The chain employs TRBV11-2 and TRBJ2-5; D possibly corresponds to TRBD2 (6 bases). CDR1 SGHAT and CDR2 FQNNGV come from the germline V gene. V lost 4 bases and J 5 bases, leaving 11 bases between the germline ends. CDR3 length: 13 amino acids.